This T cell receptor beta chain was sequenced for a study of cytomegalovirus exposure and HLA in healthy donors. Whole-study results and caveats: Indistinguishable V segments, including TRBV6-2 and TRBV6-3, were excluded. Across donors, sequencing depth was assumed by presence/absence analyses to be roughly uniform.

Points on this clone: Its antigen is not known.

V dropped 6 bases and J dropped 4; count of bases not matched to a gene: 4. Germline CDR1 and CDR2: SNHLY and FYNNEI. CDR3 length equals 13 residues. Use of 60 Vbeta and 13 Jbeta primers characterized the PCR. Using immunoSEQ multiplex PCR, the repertoire was profiled, and TCRdb retains in-frame clones only, with some absent. The table records more than 140,000 clones, roughly four fifths of them present only once. The genes are TRBV2 and TRBJ1-1; TRBD1 aligns across 8 bases. This receptor was obtained from a man between 18 and 35 years old in good health and CMV-seropositive. Sequenced sample: PBMCs. The CDR3 protein is CASSRDRSTEAFF. CDR3 DNA: TGTGCCAGCAGCCGGGACAGGAGCACTGAAGCTTTCTTT.